The sequence of this T cell receptor beta chain was determined in a study of shared clonotypes between healthy human individuals. Donors, healthy HIV-negative adults, lacked recent acute infections or vaccinations. This table comes from immunoSEQ multiplex PCR, and its TCRdb copy is limited to in-frame clones, with some not included. The sample shows 2,500,000 or so clones, around 93% of them seen only once. This CDR3 contains 16 residues. J gave up 5 bases and V 4 bases, and 11 bases lay outside the gene matches. CDR1 ENHRY and CDR2 SYGVKD come from the germline V gene. The source of this sequence is a man between 18 and 29 years old in good health. Some clones in this sample may be carry-over from other donors' samples. Input material: naive CD4+ T cells from PBMCs. The subset denotes: CD45RA+ positively selected. This chain links TRBV10-3 with TRBJ2-3; 8 nucleotides agree with TRBD2. The CDR3 loop is CAISGSSGRGEDTQYF. The CDR3 DNA reads TGTGCCATCAGTGGTTCGAGCGGGAGAGGTGAAGATACGCAGTATTTT.